This T cell receptor (beta chain) is from a study of blood T cell repertoires in COVID-19. Study summary: Sites in the United States, Italy and Spain provided acute and convalescent COVID-19 samples. PBMCs, B-cell-depleted T cells, or T cells were the source of the cDNA or gDNA that made up the material.

The recovered donors of Cohort 3 showed two negative PCRs, clearance, or symptom resolution. The J segment lost 7 bases and the V segment lost 6 bases, leaving 5 bases of the junction unmatched. Germline CDR1 is MNHEY and CDR2 is SVGAGI. CDR3 size: 14 residues. Here immunoSEQ multiplex PCR was the method, and the copy in TCRdb shows in-frame clones only, minus some. In the table there are 170,000 or so clones, more than 75% of which are singletons. This clone appeared a few times. The sample comprised PBMCs or T cells enriched from blood (not recorded which). This receptor was obtained from a woman aged 50 to 60 who had recovered from COVID-19. V usage is TRBV6-5 and J usage is TRBJ2-1; 11 positions agree with TRBD1. DNA for the CDR3: TGTGCCAGCAGGCCGGGGACAGGGGGGAATGAGCAGTTCTTC. Translation gives CASRPGTGGNEQFF.